This T cell receptor beta chain emerged from a study of blood T cell repertoires in COVID-19. Study in general: Some COVID-19 samples were acute and others convalescent; all came from the United States, Italy and Spain. T cells, B-cell-depleted T cells, or PBMCs provided the cDNA or gDNA that served as material.

In the original analysis: Scientists estimated how many nucleated cells there were by amplifying reference gene primers. Sequencing was performed with immunoSEQ multiplex PCR; in TCRdb, only in-frame clones are kept and a portion is missing. The V and J calls and clone size were taken over from that table, and D and trimming were inferred from the DNA. The sample contains around 330,000 clones, 70% to 90% of which appear only once. The CDR3 is made up of 11 amino acids. Seattle's cohort entered during active infection and was followed longitudinally. The receptor's source is a woman in her 30s with COVID-19, enrolled during active disease. This chain links TRBV21-1 with TRBJ2-7; the D call in the table, TRBD2, was not verified against the DNA. TRBV21-1 counts as a pseudogene. The sample consisted of peripheral blood. The CDR3 nucleotides are TGTGCCAGCAGCAATGGGACTTCAAGTGCCTTC. This encodes CASSNGTSSAF.